This TCR beta chain emerged from a study of shared clonotypes between healthy human individuals (dated by TCRdb to 2018 to 2021). Regarding the research as a whole: The cohort included three men and a couple of women between 18 and 49 years of age. For each donor, CD4 naive and CD4 memory were each given three plates, CD8 naive was given two plates, and CD8 memory was given one plate. To estimate repertoire size and how much clonotypes are shared between individuals, the study performed deep sequencing of blood TCR repertoires from a few healthy adults. To increase sequencing depth and limit assay-specific biases, different laboratories used diverse techniques to prepare libraries and sequence TCR repertoires. Between about 0.8 and 9 billion PBMCs per donor were obtained by leukapheresis. Broad study findings and their caveats: Pairwise subsampling led to the expectation that sequencing depth would affect the degree of clonotype sharing among donors. Even with the large sequencing depth, rarefaction of the sorted-subset datasets indicated that sequencing was incomplete. Naive subsets generally had larger estimated clonotype richness than memory subsets did. Sampling was limited to blood, and TCR repertoires in tissue likely differ from TCR repertoires in blood. Clonotypes shared by all four sorted-subset donors showed higher generation probabilities than non-shared clonotypes. Because the study included only a small number of donors, the genetic and exposure-history diversity represented was limited. Sharing across several donors was observed for approximately 5% of naive CD4, less than 4% of naive CD8, around 2.5% of memory CD4, and around 0.4% of memory CD8 clonotypes.

As for this clone: The antigen it recognizes is unknown. No much larger clonotype is one base removed from it; base qualities were not supplied.

The donors were healthy, HIV-negative adults who had no recently reported acute infections or vaccinations. Every donor was a Caucasian adult living in Nashville, Tennessee, USA. Magnetic negative selection was used to enrich CD4+ T cells, after which naive cells were positively selected on CD45RA and the negative fraction became the memory subset. Blood was obtained by leukapheresis, after which PBMCs were separated by Ficoll-Histopaque density gradient centrifugation and cryopreserved in liquid nitrogen vapor phase. Analytical flow cytometry was used to check the purity and quantity of every magnetically sorted T cell population. Genomic DNA was isolated from each sorted fraction and quantified by UV absorbance on a Nanodrop 2000c. CDR1 SGHRS and CDR2 YFSETQ are derived from the germline V gene. At the junction V is shortened by 7 bases and J by 5 bases; bases outside the gene matches: 4. From its cysteine to its phenylalanine, the CDR3 spans 14 amino acids. Kept here is only the CDR3 DNA, which spans 42 bases and is read in frame from base 1.

Using the deep immunoSEQ assay, multiplex PCR amplified TCR CDR3 regions from genomic DNA. Extracted genomic DNA from each cell subset was distributed evenly across all wells of several immunoSEQ 96-well plates, and each plate was treated as a replicate. Each replicate PCR for sorted subsets received roughly 200 ng genomic DNA, equal to about 30,000 T cell genomes. The purified libraries were quantified using a Qubit 3.0 fluorometer, sized with a Bioanalyzer 2100, and then quantified again using the KAPA Library Quantification kit. Every immunoSEQ 96-well plate was sequenced on a dedicated single-read 150-cycle Illumina NextSeq 550 flow cell. Regarding the original processing steps: Because only junctional sequences without quality scores were contained in the immunoSEQ output, filtering matching that applied to full-length reads could not be performed. Sequences were annotated with PyIR, a Python wrapper for IgBLAST v1.9, using IMGT germline references to assign V/J genes and CDR3. Reads with weak V/J assignments (E-value above 1e-6), missing CDR3, stop codons, out-of-frame junctions, or ambiguous translated residues were removed. V3J clonotypes were defined as sequences sharing the same inferred V gene, J gene, and CDR3 amino acid sequence. The percentage overlap between two repertoires was calculated by dividing the number of shared unique clonotypes by the size of the smaller repertoire. RTK rarefaction, the Chao1 estimator, and Recon v2.1 estimates of unobserved clonotypes were used to assess repertoire richness. OLGA was used to compute generation probabilities for all TCRbeta clonotypes that the gDNA method yielded from a handful of donors. TCRdb carries this immuneACCESS record with in-frame sequences only. Its versions omit some clonotypes, under half of them owing to an unresolved V gene in the studies checked, with the rest unexplained. That table is the source of V, J and clone size, and D and trimming were worked out from the DNA. The table for this sample lists more than 1 million clones; 78% of them were counted only once. Together, the top ten hold 0.5% to 0.6% of the sample.

The sample taken for sequencing was memory CD4+ T cells from PBMCs. This sample's cell subset or site label indicates: CD45RA-negative fraction. This TCR was recovered from a man in his late teens or twenties in good health. Some clones in this sample may be carry-over from other donors' samples. The sequence is built from TRBV5-1 and TRBJ2-3; the junction holds 13 bases that match TRBD2. The CDR3 has the sequence CASGRTSGRDTQYF. The nucleotide sequence is TGCGCCAGCGGAAGGACTAGCGGGAGAGATACGCAGTATTTT.